Presented here are 24 T cell receptor beta chains from one specimen sequenced in a study of response to subunit inactivated influenza vaccine. TCRdb passed the RT-PCR reads through MiXCR, listing each CDR3 protein once. The sample lists almost 250,000 distinct CDR3 sequences, roughly an eighth occurring once. Sequencing was performed on non-naive T cells sorted from PBMCs, taken approximately 15 days before vaccination. The source of these receptors is a man over 45 who received an inactivated influenza vaccine.

This clonotype has a count of ten or more. The chain is built from TRBV6-5 and TRBJ2-1; a weak D match, TRBD2 (6 bases). The CDR3 contains 15 residues. Germline CDR1 and CDR2: MNHEY and SVGAGI. The ends were cut back, 7 bases at V and 5 bases at J, with 18 bases in the middle. The CDR3 protein is CASKRPGLPDNEQFF. The CDR3 DNA reads TGTGCCAGCAAGCGTCCGGGACTTCCTGACAATGAGCAGTTCTTC.

Remarks on this clonotype: Relative to the germline gene, one junction end is altered; a read error may explain this. This chain links TRBV7-7 with TRBJ2-5; 8 bases line up with TRBD1. The CDR3 consists of 15 residues. The germline gives CDR1 SSHAT, CDR2 FNYEAQ (reference sequence). DNA of the CDR3: TGTGCTAGCAGCTTTTCGCAGGGGGCTGCAGAGACCCAGTACTTC. It codes for CASSFSQGAAETQYF.

This clonotype was detected many times. This CDR3 reads CASSLNSGGFTDTQYF. The CDR3 DNA follows: TGTGCCAGCAGTTTAAATAGCGGGGGTTTCACAGATACGCAGTATTTT. The gene calls are TRBV28 and TRBJ2-3; 9 bases map to TRBD2. Germline V gene lookup returns CDR1 MDHEN and CDR2 SYDVKM. The CDR3 loop spans 16 amino acids. V dropped 2 bases and J dropped 2; count of bases not matched to a gene: 5.

The J gene is TRBJ2-3, the V gene TRBV12-3 or TRBV12-4; 7 bases are shared with TRBD1. The CDR3 has 18 residues. V lost 1 base and J lost 2; bases outside the gene matches: 12. The CDR3 DNA sequence: TGTGCCAGCAGTTTAGGGAGAGGGGGCAATAGAAACACAGATACGCAGTATTTT. It specifies CASSLGRGGNRNTDTQYF.

The V and J genes are TRBV30 and TRBJ1-2; 8 positions match TRBD1. Trimming cost V 0 bases and J 4 bases; bases outside gene matches: 7. Germline V gives CDR1 GTSNPN, CDR2 SVGIG (reference sequence). This CDR3 has 15 residues. The CDR3 DNA reads TGTGCCTGGAGTGTCGGGACAGGCCGATCCTATGGCTACACCTTC. This codes for CAWSVGTGRSYGYTF.

This clonotype was counted between two and nine times. This rearrangement joins TRBV11-2 to TRBJ2-3; D remains unclear. CDR3 length equals 15 residues. V gave up 4 bases and J gave up 2 bases, with 13 bases separating them. The germline CDR1 and CDR2 sequences are SGHAT and FQNNGV. CDR3 in amino acids: CASSSPRGVTDTQYF. The CDR3 region has the DNA TGTGCCAGCAGCTCCCCCCGTGGGGTCACAGATACGCAGTATTTT.

The chain joins TRBV6-5 to TRBJ1-2; D unresolved. The CDR3 length is 15 residues. The V gene lost 0 bases and the J gene lost 8 bases, with 16 bases spanning the gap. In germline, CDR1 is MNHEY, CDR2 SVGAGI. Written as DNA, the CDR3 is TGTGCCAGCAGTTACTCGGGTTGGAGGGAAGGGGGCTACACCTTC. This gives the protein CASSYSGWREGGYTF.

This clonotype was counted between two and nine times. The J gene is TRBJ1-2, the V gene TRBV6-6; D not resolved. This CDR3 contains 13 residues. The germline CDR1 and CDR2 sequences are MNHNY and SVGAGI (reference sequence). The germline V and J ends were trimmed by 5 bases and 3 bases, with 10 bases remaining between them. The CDR3 DNA sequence: TGTGCCAGCAGTCCCGACCGCGACTATGGCTACACCTTC. It translates to CASSPDRDYGYTF.

This clonotype showed up many times. The J gene is TRBJ1-1, the V gene TRBV5-1, with unresolved D. V was cut by 4 bases and J by 2 bases, with 12 bases left in between. This CDR3 region has 14 residues. The germline CDR1 and CDR2 sequences are SGHRS and YFSETQ. CDR3 sequence: CASSVSFFNTEAFF. CDR3 DNA: TGCGCCAGCAGCGTGAGCTTTTTTAACACTGAAGCTTTCTTT.

The chain has TRBV29-1 and TRBJ2-1, with a tentative D call TRBD2 (5 bases). CDR3 size: 16 residues. Germline-derived CDR1 and CDR2 are SQVTM and ANQGSEA. Trimming removed 4 bases from V and 4 bases from J, with 20 bases in between. CDR3 sequence: CSVAPRGQSYYNEQFF. The CDR3 region has the DNA TGCAGCGTTGCCCCCCGCGGGCAGAGCTATTACAATGAGCAGTTCTTC.

This chain uses TRBV20-1 with TRBJ1-1; D is unresolved. The CDR3 sequence is 12 residues long. The germline V and J ends were trimmed by 4 bases and 6 bases, with 12 bases remaining between them. Germline CDR1 is DFQATT and CDR2 is SNEGSKA (reference sequence). The CDR3, as DNA: TGCAGTGCTAAACCGGCATTGGCTGAAGCTTTCTTT. Its translation: CSAKPALAEAFF.

This clonotype was seen only a few times. The V and J genes are TRBV2 and TRBJ2-1; tentative D call: TRBD2 (6 bases). This CDR3 has 13 amino acids. Trimming shortened V by 4 bases and J by 8 bases, and 12 bases separated the two germline ends. Germline values: CDR1 SNHLY, CDR2 FYNNEI. The CDR3, as DNA: TGTGCCAGCAGTGTGGAGACTAGATATGAGCAGTTCTTC. Encoded protein: CASSVETRYEQFF. Full variable domain (missing parts from reference TRBV2 and TRBJ2-1): EPEVTQTPSHQVTQMGQEVILRCVPISNHLYFYWYRQILGQKVEFLVSFYNNEISEKSEIFDDQFSVERPDGSNFTLKIRSTKLEDSAMYFCASSVETRYEQFFGPGTRLTVL.

The chain carries TRBV7-9 and TRBJ1-1, with 10 bases that match TRBD1. Looked up from germline, CDR1 is SEHNR and CDR2 is FQNEAQ (reference sequence). V gave up 0 bases and J gave up 4 bases; unmatched junction bases: 8. There are 17 residues in the CDR3. Here the CDR3 reads CASSLASDRGFGTEAFF. The CDR3 bases are TGTGCCAGCAGCTTAGCGTCGGACAGGGGGTTCGGCACTGAAGCTTTCTTT.

The chain has TRBV9 and TRBJ2-1; 11 nucleotides agree with TRBD2. This CDR3 is 17 amino acids long. The V segment lost 3 bases and the J segment 5 bases; nucleotides outside the gene matches: 10. Looked up from germline, CDR1 is SGDLS and CDR2 is YYNGEE. The CDR3 sequence is CASSAEHSGRANNEQFF. The CDR3 DNA sequence: TGTGCCAGCAGCGCCGAGCATAGCGGGAGGGCCAACAATGAGCAGTTCTTC.

The sample holds a few counts of this clonotype. The chain links TRBV6-2 or TRBV6-3 to TRBJ1-6; no definite D call. The V end was cut by 0 bases, the J end by 9 bases, with 18 bases between. This CDR3 has 17 residues. Germline-derived CDR1 and CDR2 are MNHEY and SVGEGT. CDR3 DNA sequence: TGTGCCAGCAGTTACTCGAAGACTCGTGATTCACGTTCACCCCTCCACTTT. Its translation is CASSYSKTRDSRSPLHF.

This clonotype showed up just a few times. The rearrangement links TRBV7-9 to TRBJ1-1; TRBD1 might be the D (6 bases). Germline-derived CDR1 and CDR2 are SEHNR and FQNEAQ (reference sequence). The CDR3 length is 15 residues. The V end lost 3 bases, the J end lost 0 bases, and 11 bases lay between the germline ends. CDR3 amino acids: CASSLETGMNTEAFF. CDR3 DNA: TGTGCCAGCAGCTTGGAGACAGGAATGAACACTGAAGCTTTCTTT. The whole variable domain, remainder taken from reference TRBV7-9 and TRBJ1-1, is DTGVSQNPRHKITKRGQNVTFRCDPISEHNRLYWYRQTLGQGPEFLTYFQNEAQLEKSRLLSDRFSAERPKGSFSTLEIQRTEQGDSAMYLCASSLETGMNTEAFFGQGTRLTVV.

This clonotype was counted at least ten times. The rearrangement joins TRBV7-9 to TRBJ1-5, with D possibly being TRBD1 (6 bases). Germline lookup yields CDR1 SEHNR and CDR2 FQNEAQ (reference sequence). This CDR3 contains 17 residues. V dropped 1 base and J dropped 2 bases, with 15 bases sitting between them. In DNA form, the CDR3 reads TGTGCCAGCAGCTTAGTTCAGGGGCCTTCGGGCAATCAGCCCCAGCATTTT. As protein: CASSLVQGPSGNQPQHF.

This clonotype was found many times. V usage is TRBV7-2 and J usage is TRBJ2-7; TRBD2 might be the D (5 bases). Trimming took 5 bases from V and 10 from J, leaving 15 bases between them. Per germline, CDR1 SGHTA and CDR2 FQGNSA. CDR3 size: 12 residues. The CDR3 bases are TGTGCCAGCAGCCCTCAAGAAGGACTTCAGTACTTC. This translates into CASSPQEGLQYF.

This clonotype has at least ten counts. The chain couples TRBV20-1 to TRBJ2-1; D is possibly TRBD2 (5 bases). This CDR3 contains 16 residues. The germline V gene has CDR1 DFQATT and CDR2 SNEGSKA (reference sequence). V dropped 6 bases and J dropped 1 base, with 19 bases sitting between them. The CDR3 sequence: CSARNPEGGSYNEQFF. CDR3 bases: TGCAGTGCCAGGAACCCCGAGGGCGGGTCCTACAATGAGCAGTTCTTC.

The sample holds many counts of this clonotype. The chain uses TRBV6-1 and TRBJ2-7; 9 nucleotides align to TRBD1. This CDR3 is 16 amino acids long. Per the germline V gene, CDR1 is MNHNS and CDR2 is SASEGT. V lost 3 bases, J lost 2 bases, and 8 bases stayed unmatched. The CDR3 nucleotides read TGTGCCAGCAGTGATGCGGGGACAGGGAAAGCCTACGAGCAGTACTTC. It is translated as CASSDAGTGKAYEQYF.

The table lists this clonotype with a few counts. The V call is TRBV4-1, the J call TRBJ1-5; D not certain. Germline V gene data show CDR1 as MGHRA and CDR2 as YSYEKL. The V and J ends lost 0 bases and 4 bases respectively, with 13 bases between them. The CDR3 contains 16 residues. The DNA for the CDR3 is TGCGCCAGCAGCCAAGAAAGGTCCCAGAGAAATCAGCCCCAGCATTTT. Translation: CASSQERSQRNQPQHF.

V is TRBV29-1 and J is TRBJ2-5; D uncertain. This CDR3 has 14 amino acids. Trimming pared 7 bases from V and 3 bases from J, leaving 18 bases between. CDR1 is SQVTM and CDR2 is ANQGSEA in the germline V gene. The CDR3 loop is CSARYPNRKETQYF. CDR3 bases: TGCAGCGCCCGGTATCCAAACAGAAAAGAGACCCAGTACTTC.

This clonotype came up many times. This rearrangement joins TRBV5-6 to TRBJ2-7; D unresolved. Germline CDR1 and CDR2: SGHDT and YYEEEE. V dropped 1 base and J dropped 3 bases, with 8 bases sitting between them. This CDR3 spans 13 amino acids. This chain's CDR3 is CASSLSGYYEQYF. CDR3 DNA sequence: TGTGCCAGCAGCTTGTCCGGTTACTACGAGCAGTACTTC.

This clonotype was seen many times. The chain is built from TRBV12-3 or TRBV12-4 and TRBJ2-1, with TRBD1 matching over 7 bases. J was trimmed by 9 bases and V by 5 bases; bases with no gene match: 7. CDR3 size: 13 residues. The CDR3 DNA reads as TGTGCCAGCAGTCCAGGGGGAAACGGTGAGCAGTTCTTC. Translating gives CASSPGGNGEQFF.